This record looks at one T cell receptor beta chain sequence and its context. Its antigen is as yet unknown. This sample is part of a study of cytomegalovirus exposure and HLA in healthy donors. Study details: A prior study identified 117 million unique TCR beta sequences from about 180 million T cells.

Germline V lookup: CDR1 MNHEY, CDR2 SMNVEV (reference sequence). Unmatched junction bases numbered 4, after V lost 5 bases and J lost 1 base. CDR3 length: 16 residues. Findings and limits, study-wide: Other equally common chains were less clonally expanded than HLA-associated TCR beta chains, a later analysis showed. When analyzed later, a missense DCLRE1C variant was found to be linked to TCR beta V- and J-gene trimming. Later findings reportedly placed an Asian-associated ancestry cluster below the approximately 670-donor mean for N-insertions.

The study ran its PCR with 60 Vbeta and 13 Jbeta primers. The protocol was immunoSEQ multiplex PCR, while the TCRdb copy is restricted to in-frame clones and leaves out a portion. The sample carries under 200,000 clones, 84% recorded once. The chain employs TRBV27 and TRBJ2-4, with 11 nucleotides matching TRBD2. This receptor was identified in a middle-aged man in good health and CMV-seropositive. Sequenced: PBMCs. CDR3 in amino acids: CASSALAGDAKNIQYF. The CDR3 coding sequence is TGTGCCAGCAGTGCACTAGCGGGAGACGCCAAAAACATTCAGTACTTC.